This record looks at one TCR beta chain sequence and its context. This sample also contains other DNA sequences that code for the same CDR3. Original processing methods: The authors estimated nucleated cell counts from reference gene primer amplification. Some clones are missing from TCRdb's copy, which holds only in-frame ones; the method was immunoSEQ multiplex PCR. Clone size and V and J calls were adopted from that table, with D and trimming inferred from the DNA. The profile shows fewer than 250,000 clones, approximately 86% of them singletons. Germline CDR1 is SQVTM and CDR2 is ANQGSEA. The CDR3 sequence is 13 residues long. Germline trimming cut 4 bases from V and 1 base from J; bases unmatched to any gene: 4. The entry originates in a study of blood T cell repertoires in COVID-19. In the study overall: Acute and convalescent COVID-19 samples came from the United States, Italy and Spain. PBMCs, B-cell-depleted T cells, or T cells were the source of the cDNA or gDNA that made up the material.

The material sequenced was peripheral blood. This receptor was identified in a man aged 55-75 years with acute or convalescent COVID-19. V is TRBV29-1 and J is TRBJ2-7; 7 nucleotides match TRBD1. The CDR3 nucleotides are TGCAGCGTTGGCCGGACAGGATCCTACGAGCAGTACTTC. Protein product: CSVGRTGSYEQYF.